These 4 T cell receptor beta chains were all obtained from the same sample, sequenced in a study of blood T cell repertoires in COVID-19. Only in-frame clones appear in the TCRdb table, and some are missing; sequencing was by immunoSEQ multiplex PCR. The repertoire holds some 86,000 clones, 85% seen once, with approximately 15% in the top ten. Sequenced input: peripheral blood. The receptors were gathered from a woman between 70 and 85 years old with acute or convalescent COVID-19.

The chain has TRBV18 and TRBJ2-5, with D possibly matching TRBD1 (5 bases). CDR1 is KGHSH, CDR2 LQKENI, per germline. The CDR3 runs 13 residues. Trimming pared 5 bases from V and 2 bases from J, leaving 9 bases between. In DNA form, the CDR3 reads TGTGCCAGCTCAACACAGGAGCAAGAGACCCAGTACTTC. As protein: CASSTQEQETQYF.

This chain links TRBV4-1 with TRBJ2-1, with 7 bases identical to TRBD1. Unmatched junction bases numbered 5, after V lost 5 bases and J lost 4 bases. Germline V gene lookup returns CDR1 MGHRA and CDR2 YSYEKL. The length of the CDR3 is 14 residues. The CDR3 coding sequence is TGCGCCAGCAGCGGGGGACAGCCGTACAATGAGCAGTTCTTC. Translated, it gives CASSGGQPYNEQFF.

V is TRBV19 and J is TRBJ1-1; possibly TRBD1 for D (5 bases). The CDR3 runs 13 residues. V was trimmed by 5 bases and J by 0 bases, leaving 7 bases between them. In germline, CDR1 is LNHDA, CDR2 SQIVND (reference sequence). CDR3 in amino acids: CASSSTVNTEAFF. The CDR3, as DNA: TGTGCCAGTAGTTCGACAGTGAACACTGAAGCTTTCTTT.

The genes are TRBV5-6 and TRBJ1-5, with TRBD1 matching 11 bases. Germline CDR1 reads SGHDT; CDR2 reads YYEEEE. This CDR3 is built from 17 residues. Unmatched junction bases numbered 9, after V lost 0 bases and J lost 7 bases. CDR3 sequence reads: CASSLGTDRGLGQPQHF. As DNA, the CDR3 is TGTGCCAGCAGCTTGGGCACGGACAGGGGGCTGGGGCAGCCCCAGCATTTT. Full variable domain (outside the CDR3, taken from reference TRBV5-6 and TRBJ1-5): DAGVTQSPTHLIKTRGQQVTLRCSPKSGHDTVSWYQQALGQGPQFIFQYYEEEERQRGNFPDRFSGHQFPNYSSELNVNALLLGDSALYLCASSLGTDRGLGQPQHFGDGTRLSIL.